The next 17 T cell receptor beta chains were all read from a single sample in a study of T cell repertoires in cytomegalovirus infection. These TCRs are of unknown antigen specificity. TCRdb independently ran MiXCR on the reads; one entry per CDR3 protein. The table has approximately 1,000,000 distinct CDR3 sequences, roughly 30% seen once. The material sequenced was cultured CD8+ T cells from PBMCs, taken from culture after CMV antigen stimulation. Receptors were obtained from a human donor in good health (CMV status not recorded). Some clones in this sample may be carry-over from other donors' samples.

This clonotype has more than one count but fewer than ten. The rearrangement joins TRBV7-9 to TRBJ1-1; unclear D gene. V gave up 5 bases and J gave up 4 bases, with 14 bases separating them. Per the germline V gene, CDR1 is SEHNR and CDR2 is FQNEAQ (reference sequence). The CDR3 totals 14 residues. CDR3 protein: CASSPARGGTEAFF. The CDR3 DNA is TGTGCCAGCAGCCCGGCCCGGGGAGGCACTGAAGCTTTCTTT.

This clonotype was recorded at least ten times. The chain joins TRBV28 to TRBJ1-1; 9 bases are shared with TRBD1. Germline CDR1 is MDHEN and CDR2 is SYDVKM. This CDR3 is 15 amino acids long. V shed 4 bases, J shed 1 base, and the junction held 4 bases outside the gene matches. CDR3 amino acids: CASSSDRGRNTEAFF. The CDR3 nucleotides are TGTGCCAGCAGTTCGGACAGGGGAAGGAACACTGAAGCTTTCTTT.

The rearrangement uses TRBV14 and TRBJ1-2, with a tentative D call TRBD1 (5 bases). The germline gives CDR1 SGHDN, CDR2 FVKESK. The CDR3 extends over 13 amino acids. V lost 4 bases and J lost 2, with 8 bases in between. The CDR3 is CASSPWDNYGYTF. The DNA of the CDR3 is TGTGCCAGCAGCCCCTGGGACAACTATGGCTACACCTTC.

The CDR3, as DNA: TGTGCCACCCGGAAAAAGACCCAGTACTTC. It translates to CATRKKTQYF. The chain employs TRBV19 and TRBJ2-5; D remains ambiguous. Germline assignment: CDR1 LNHDA and CDR2 SQIVND (reference sequence). V was pared by 10 bases and J by 6 bases, with 9 bases between. The CDR3 has 10 amino acids.

This clonotype was picked up a small number of times. This chain links TRBV10-2 with TRBJ2-5; D gene ambiguous. The CDR3 is made up of 15 amino acids. V was clipped by 0 bases and J by 0 bases, with 8 bases between them. Germline V gene data show CDR1 as WSHSY and CDR2 as SAAADI. CDR3 nucleotide sequence: TGCGCCAGCAGTGAGTCTGGTGCCCACCAAGAGACCCAGTACTTC. Its translation is CASSESGAHQETQYF.

This clonotype was seen many times. As DNA, the CDR3 is TGTGCCAGCAGCTTAGTTCCGTGGGGGAGGGCCGGTATAGGGAATGAGCAGTTCTTC. It translates to CASSLVPWGRAGIGNEQFF. This chain joins TRBV11-2 and TRBJ2-1, with 7 positions matching TRBD2. The CDR3 totals 19 residues. Unmatched junction bases numbered 19, after V lost 1 base and J lost 7 bases. CDR1 is SGHAT, CDR2 FQNNGV, per germline.

The genes are TRBV12-3 or TRBV12-4 and TRBJ2-5, with 9 bases identical to TRBD2. The CDR3 runs 16 residues. The V gene end was trimmed by 3 bases and the J gene end by 1 base; junction bases not matched to a gene: 6. CDR3 loop: CASSFALAGTQETQYF. The CDR3 DNA reads TGTGCCAGCAGTTTTGCGCTAGCGGGGACCCAAGAGACCCAGTACTTC.

V gene TRBV27 combines with J gene TRBJ1-5; the D is unclear. V dropped 9 bases and J dropped 0 bases, with 12 bases sitting between them. Germline assignment: CDR1 MNHEY and CDR2 SMNVEV (reference sequence). CDR3 length equals 14 residues. CDR3: CASSGLDSNQPQHF. CDR3 bases: TGTGCCAGTTCCGGCTTGGATAGCAATCAGCCCCAGCATTTT.

On this clonotype: One junction end does not reproduce the germline sequence, and a read error may be involved. The rearrangement uses TRBV4-1 and TRBJ1-2, with a weak D call TRBD1 (5 bases). The germline V gene encodes CDR1 MGHRA and CDR2 YSYEKL. The CDR3 runs to 15 residues. In DNA, the CDR3 is TGTGCCAGCAGCCAGAACACGGACAATACCGAGGGCTACACCTTC. Translated, it gives CASSQNTDNTEGYTF.

This clonotype was detected only a few times. The chain links TRBV6-1 to TRBJ1-2; D is undetermined. The germline V and J ends were trimmed by 3 bases and 4 bases, with 24 bases remaining between them. The CDR3 runs 18 residues. Germline-derived CDR1 and CDR2 are MNHNS and SASEGT. CDR3 residues: CASSDPRGWEGRIYGYTF. In DNA form, the CDR3 reads TGTGCCAGCAGTGACCCTCGCGGTTGGGAGGGCAGGATCTATGGCTACACCTTC.

The chain recombines TRBV15 with TRBJ2-3; TRBD2 aligns across 7 bases. The CDR3 extends over 14 amino acids. CDR1 is LNHNV and CDR2 is YYDKDF in the germline V gene (reference sequence). The ends lost 6 bases at V and 2 bases at J; junction bases unmatched: 5. CDR3 sequence (DNA): TGTGCCACCAGTCCGGGGGGTGTCACAGATACGCAGTATTTT. Translating gives CATSPGGVTDTQYF.

This chain uses TRBV4-1 with TRBJ2-7; possibly TRBD1 for D (5 bases). Deletions cut 2 bases from V and 5 bases from J, with 22 bases between. This CDR3 has 17 residues. Per the germline V gene, CDR1 is MGHRA and CDR2 is YSYEKL. The CDR3 region has the DNA TGCGCCAGCAGCCAATTCGATCGGCCACAGGCCAACCACGAGCAGTACTTC. It translates to CASSQFDRPQANHEQYF.

This clonotype was detected only a few times. The chain has TRBV6-1 and TRBJ1-2; 9 bases are shared with TRBD1. Germline lookup yields CDR1 MNHNS and CDR2 SASEGT. This CDR3 comprises 15 residues. V lost 5 bases to trimming and J lost 3 bases; unmatched junction nucleotides: 7. Written as DNA, the CDR3 is TGTGCCAGCAGTTCGGGGACAGGGTCGGACTATGGCTACACCTTC. It is translated as CASSSGTGSDYGYTF.

About this clonotype: One end of the junction varies from germline; a read error may be responsible. The J gene is TRBJ1-1, the V gene TRBV11-2; D might be TRBD1 (6 bases). Germline loops: CDR1 SGHAT, CDR2 FQNNGV. The CDR3 length is 13 residues. The CDR3 DNA follows: TGTGTCAGCAGCTCGGGGGGGCACACTGAAGCTTTCTTT. This gives the protein CVSSSGGHTEAFF.

The V call is TRBV5-6, the J call TRBJ2-1; 13 bases line up with TRBD2. There are 17 residues in the CDR3. Looked up from germline, CDR1 is SGHDT and CDR2 is YYEEEE. Trimming took 3 bases from V and 3 from J; bases not matched to a gene: 6. The CDR3 DNA reads TGTGCCAGCAGCTCCAGGACTAGCGGGGGTCTCTACAATGAGCAGTTCTTC. This sequence encodes CASSSRTSGGLYNEQFF.

V gene TRBV7-6 combines with J gene TRBJ1-2; TRBD1 might be the D (5 bases). Trimming removed 3 bases at V and 6 bases at J, with 8 bases between. The CDR3 is made up of 12 amino acids. The germline gives CDR1 SGHVS, CDR2 FNYEAQ. The chain's CDR3 is CASSFGDDGYTF. CDR3 in DNA: TGTGCCAGCAGCTTCGGGGACGATGGCTACACCTTC.

This clonotype has a handful of counts. This chain connects TRBV18 to TRBJ2-2, with D tentatively TRBD1 (7 bases). Germline loops: CDR1 KGHSH, CDR2 LQKENI. The CDR3 is made up of 15 amino acids. The V end lost 6 bases, the J end lost 3 bases, and 14 bases lay between the germline ends. The CDR3 is CASSPDREDTGELFF. In DNA form, the CDR3 reads TGTGCCAGCTCCCCAGACAGGGAGGACACCGGGGAGCTGTTTTTT. The full variable domain, completed using reference TRBV18 and TRBJ2-2, is NAGVMQNPRHLVRRRGQEARLRCSPMKGHSHVYWYRQLPEEGLKFMVYLQKENIIDESGMPKERFSAEFPKEGPSILRIQQVVRGDSAAYFCASSPDREDTGELFFGEGSRLTVL.